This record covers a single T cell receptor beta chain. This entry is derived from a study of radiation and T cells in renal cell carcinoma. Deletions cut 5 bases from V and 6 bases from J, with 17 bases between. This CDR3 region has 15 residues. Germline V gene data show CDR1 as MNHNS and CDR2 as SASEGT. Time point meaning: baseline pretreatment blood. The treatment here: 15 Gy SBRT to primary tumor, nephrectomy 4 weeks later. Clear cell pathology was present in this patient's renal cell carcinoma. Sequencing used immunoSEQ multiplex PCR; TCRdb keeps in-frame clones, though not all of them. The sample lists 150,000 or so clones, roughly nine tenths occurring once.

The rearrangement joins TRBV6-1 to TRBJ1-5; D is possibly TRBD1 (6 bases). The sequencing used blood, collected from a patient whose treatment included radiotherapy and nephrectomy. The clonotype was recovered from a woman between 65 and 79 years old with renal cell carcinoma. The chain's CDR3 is CASSSGTKNLQPQHF. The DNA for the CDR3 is TGTGCCAGCAGTTCCGGGACAAAGAACCTTCAGCCCCAGCATTTT.